A single sample is the source of the 23 T cell receptor beta chains below, sequenced in a study of cytomegalovirus exposure and HLA in healthy donors. PCR involved 60 Vbeta and 13 Jbeta primers. Generated by immunoSEQ multiplex PCR, the TCRdb table keeps only in-frame clones and is missing some. This sample has around 78,000 clones; around 70% occur once, and the top ten carry 11%. Sequenced input: PBMCs. The receptors were gathered from a woman aged 40-49 years in good health and CMV-seropositive.

The chain is built from TRBV5-4 and TRBJ2-1; 10 nucleotides line up with TRBD2. Germline V gene sequence: CDR1 SGHNT, CDR2 YYREEE (reference sequence). Trimming at V came to 3 bases and at J to 5 bases, leaving 8 bases not matched to a gene. The CDR3 loop spans 16 amino acids. CDR3 bases: TGTGCCAGCAGCTGGGTGCCCGGACTAGCGGACAATGAGCAGTTCTTC. Translated: CASSWVPGLADNEQFF.

In this sample, this clone turned up a few times. The chain couples TRBV6-5 to TRBJ2-5; 11 nucleotides align to TRBD1. The germline CDR1 and CDR2 sequences are MNHEY and SVGAGI. V shed 6 bases and J 4 bases; nucleotides not matched to a gene: 4. The length of the CDR3 is 14 residues. CDR3 coding DNA: TGTGCCAGCAGCGGACAGGGGGCAGGAGAGACCCAGTACTTC. Translating gives CASSGQGAGETQYF.

The CDR3 reads CSVEDYAADNTEAFF. In DNA form, the CDR3 reads TGCAGCGTTGAAGATTATGCGGCAGATAACACTGAAGCTTTCTTT. The gene calls are TRBV29-1 and TRBJ1-1; D gene uncertain. CDR1 SQVTM and CDR2 ANQGSEA come from the germline V gene. The CDR3 runs 15 residues. V lost 0 bases and J lost 2, with 13 bases in between.

The CDR3 reads CASTKGGGIYNEQFF. In nucleotides, the CDR3 is TGCGCCAGCACCAAAGGAGGCGGGATCTACAATGAGCAGTTCTTC. The gene calls are TRBV5-1 and TRBJ2-1, with D perhaps TRBD2 (6 bases). Trimming removed 6 bases at V and 3 bases at J, with 16 bases between. This CDR3 is 15 amino acids long. Germline values: CDR1 SGHRS, CDR2 YFSETQ.

The V gene is TRBV6-5, the J gene TRBJ1-2; the D gene is possibly TRBD1 (5 bases). Germline CDR1 is MNHEY and CDR2 is SVGAGI. The CDR3 covers 13 residues. The V gene lost 8 bases and the J gene lost 6 bases, with 16 bases spanning the gap. The CDR3: CASRRRGGDGYTF. The CDR3, as DNA: TGTGCCAGCCGACGGCGGGGAGGGGATGGCTACACCTTC.

The rearrangement joins TRBV7-2 to TRBJ1-5, with D maybe TRBD1 (5 bases). The CDR3 has 15 residues. Germline values: CDR1 SGHTA, CDR2 FQGNSA. V was shortened by 4 bases and J by 7 bases, with 17 bases between the two germline ends. The CDR3 DNA reads as TGTGCCAGCAGCTGGGGCCAAGGGGCAGGACAGCCCCAGCATTTT. Residues: CASSWGQGAGQPQHF.

The chain uses TRBV9 and TRBJ2-2, with D possibly matching TRBD1 (8 bases). V was cut by 1 base and J by 5 bases, with 12 bases left in between. CDR3 length: 15 residues. CDR1 SGDLS and CDR2 YYNGEE come from the germline V gene. The DNA of the CDR3 is TGTGCCAGCAGCGTAACAGGGGGAGGGACCGGGGAGCTGTTTTTT. Protein: CASSVTGGGTGELFF.

V usage is TRBV28 and J usage is TRBJ1-2; no firm D call. Germline values: CDR1 MDHEN, CDR2 SYDVKM. The CDR3 length is 15 residues. The V end lost 5 bases, the J end lost 2 bases, and 15 bases lay between the germline ends. CDR3 nucleotide sequence: TGTGCCAGCAGTCGCCACGGGAGTTTAAACTATGGCTACACCTTC. Its translation is CASSRHGSLNYGYTF.

The chain employs TRBV6-5 and TRBJ1-2; D may be TRBD1 (6 bases). The CDR3 loop spans 13 amino acids. V was clipped by 5 bases and J by 4 bases, with 11 bases between them. From germline, CDR1 is MNHEY and CDR2 SVGAGI. The CDR3 spells CASSRTESYGYTF. In nucleotides, the CDR3 is TGTGCCAGCAGTCGGACAGAATCCTATGGCTACACCTTC.

This clone was seen only a few times. The V call is TRBV5-1, the J call TRBJ1-2; 7 bases are a match to TRBD1. In germline, CDR1 is SGHRS, CDR2 YFSETQ. The CDR3 contains 16 residues. The ends lost 0 bases at V and 4 bases at J; junction bases unmatched: 9. CDR3 DNA: TGCGCCAGCAGCTTGGCCGATAACAGGGGTGGCTATGGCTACACCTTC. It translates to CASSLADNRGGYGYTF.

The rearrangement uses TRBV10-3 and TRBJ2-7, with D possibly TRBD2 on 5 matching bases. Trimming stripped 4 bases from V and 7 bases from J, with 14 bases between. Looked up from germline, CDR1 is ENHRY and CDR2 is SYGVKD. The length of the CDR3 is 13 residues. CDR3 DNA sequence: TGTGCCATCAGTGGACTTCCAGAGGGTGAGCAGTACTTC. It codes for CAISGLPEGEQYF.

This chain uses TRBV4-1 with TRBJ2-1, with D possibly TRBD1 on 5 matching bases. The CDR3 contains 12 residues. V lost 5 bases, J lost 7 bases, and 9 bases lay in between. The germline V gene has CDR1 MGHRA and CDR2 YSYEKL. Here the CDR3 reads CASSGAGNEQFF. The CDR3 DNA sequence: TGCGCCAGCAGCGGAGCAGGGAATGAGCAGTTCTTC.

This clone turned up a few times. V and J are TRBV28 and TRBJ1-2; D is perhaps TRBD1 (5 bases). V lost 10 bases to trimming and J lost 4 bases, with 19 bases between them. The V gene's germline CDR1 is MDHEN and CDR2 SYDVKM. This CDR3 has 14 residues. The CDR3 nucleotides are TGTGCCATCAAGATTGGGGCAGGCCGCTATGGCTACACCTTC. Protein sequence: CAIKIGAGRYGYTF.

The rearrangement joins TRBV28 to TRBJ1-1; D is unclear. This CDR3 contains 14 residues. The germline V and J ends were trimmed by 6 bases and 4 bases, with 15 bases remaining between them. CDR1 MDHEN and CDR2 SYDVKM come from the germline V gene. This CDR3 is CASSYLSMSTEAFF. The CDR3 coding sequence is TGTGCCAGCAGCTATCTATCCATGAGCACTGAAGCTTTCTTT. Together with reference TRBV28 and TRBJ1-1, the CDR3 gives the full variable domain: DVKVTQSSRYLVKRTGEKVFLECVQDMDHENMFWYRQDPGLGLRLIYFSYDVKMKEKGDIPEGYSVSREKKERFSLILESASTNQTSMYLCASSYLSMSTEAFFGQGTRLTVV.

The genes are TRBV27 and TRBJ2-7; tentative D call: TRBD1 (6 bases). Germline V lookup: CDR1 MNHEY, CDR2 SMNVEV (reference sequence). Trimming left V 3 bases short and J 3 bases short, with 12 bases between. CDR3 length equals 14 residues. This chain's CDR3 is CASSFQGLRYEQYF. In DNA, the CDR3 is TGTGCCAGCAGTTTCCAGGGGCTCCGCTACGAGCAGTACTTC.

V is TRBV6-5 and J is TRBJ2-3, with TRBD1 matching 10 bases. Germline V gene sequence: CDR1 MNHEY, CDR2 SVGAGI. J gave up 8 bases and V 0 bases, and 5 bases lay outside the gene matches. This CDR3 has 15 amino acids. CDR3 amino acids: CASSYSDRGQGTQYF. The CDR3 DNA sequence: TGTGCCAGCAGTTACTCCGACAGGGGGCAGGGTACGCAGTATTTT.

The chain carries TRBV19 and TRBJ2-7; D possibly corresponds to TRBD2 (5 bases). CDR1 and CDR2 (germline): LNHDA, SQIVND (reference sequence). Trimming removed 6 bases at V and 3 bases at J, with 15 bases between. This CDR3 contains 14 residues. CDR3 in DNA: TGTGCCAGTAGACGACATCGGGGTGTCTACGAGCAGTACTTC. This sequence encodes CASRRHRGVYEQYF.

The rearrangement uses TRBV2 and TRBJ2-2, with D maybe TRBD1 (6 bases). The length of the CDR3 is 13 residues. CDR1 is SNHLY and CDR2 is FYNNEI in the germline V gene. V lost 8 bases, J lost 1 base, and 8 bases lay in between. The CDR3 loop reads CASGTMNTGELFF. The DNA for the CDR3 is TGTGCCAGCGGGACAATGAACACCGGGGAGCTGTTTTTT.

The chain joins TRBV5-1 to TRBJ2-6, with 7 bases that match TRBD2. Germline lookup yields CDR1 SGHRS and CDR2 YFSETQ. This CDR3 has 18 amino acids. V trimming: 4 bases; J trimming: 0 bases; junction bases outside the gene matches: 10. CDR3 region: CASSPGGQGSSGANVLTF. CDR3 nucleotides: TGCGCCAGCAGCCCGGGGGGTCAGGGTAGCTCTGGGGCCAACGTCCTGACTTTC.

The chain combines TRBV9 with TRBJ1-3; no definite D call. This CDR3 contains 14 residues. Trimming removed 0 bases at V and 1 base at J, with 5 bases between. The germline gives CDR1 SGDLS, CDR2 YYNGEE. CDR3 nucleotides: TGTGCCAGCAGCGTAGAAGCGTCTGGAAACACCATATATTTT. Its translation is CASSVEASGNTIYF.

The chain links TRBV5-1 to TRBJ1-2; D is possibly TRBD1 (6 bases). The CDR3 has 14 amino acids. V lost 0 bases and J 2 bases, leaving 8 bases between the germline ends. Germline loops: CDR1 SGHRS, CDR2 YFSETQ. CDR3: CASSLGGQNYGYTF. CDR3 bases: TGCGCCAGCAGCTTGGGTGGACAGAACTATGGCTACACCTTC.

The chain links TRBV9 to TRBJ1-1, with TRBD1 matching over 12 bases. With V trimmed by 3 bases and J by 5 bases, 5 bases remained unmatched. The V gene's germline CDR1 is SGDLS and CDR2 YYNGEE. The CDR3 is made up of 15 amino acids. CDR3 sequence (DNA): TGTGCCAGCAGCGCCGGGACAGGGGGCAAAACTGAAGCTTTCTTT. Translation: CASSAGTGGKTEAFF.

The chain joins TRBV11-2 to TRBJ1-2; 7 bases are a match to TRBD1. With 3 bases clipped from V and 7 bases from J, the junction kept 8 bases outside the gene matches. Germline V gene sequence: CDR1 SGHAT, CDR2 FQNNGV. The CDR3 extends over 14 amino acids. CDR3 in DNA: TGTGCCAGCAGCTTGGGACAGCCTTCGTTTGGCTACACCTTC. This codes for CASSLGQPSFGYTF.